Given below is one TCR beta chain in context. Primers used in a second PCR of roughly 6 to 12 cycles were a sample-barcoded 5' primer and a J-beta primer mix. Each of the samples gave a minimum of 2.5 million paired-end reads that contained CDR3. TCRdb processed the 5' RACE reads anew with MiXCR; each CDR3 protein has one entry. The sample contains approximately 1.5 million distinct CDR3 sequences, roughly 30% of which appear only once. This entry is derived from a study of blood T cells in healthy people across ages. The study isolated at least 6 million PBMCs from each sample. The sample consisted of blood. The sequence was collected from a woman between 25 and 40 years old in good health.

The CDR3 region is CASSVEGQRGTDTQYF. In DNA, the CDR3 is TGTGCCAGCAGTGTAGAGGGCCAACGGGGCACAGATACGCAGTATTTT. The V call is TRBV2, the J call TRBJ2-3; perhaps TRBD2 as D (5 bases). The CDR3 is made up of 16 amino acids. Germline V gene sequence: CDR1 SNHLY, CDR2 FYNNEI. The V gene lost 4 bases and the J gene lost 1 base, with 15 bases spanning the gap.